This passage covers 2 T cell receptor beta chains from one sample sequenced in a study of identical twins. TCRdb reanalysed the 5' RACE reads using MiXCR and keeps one entry per CDR3 protein. The repertoire has 220,000 or so distinct CDR3 sequences, around 6.6% of them found once; the top ten carry roughly 3.6%. These same data were also listed under a study on yellow fever vaccine responses in identical twins.

Material for sequencing was memory (CD45RO+) T cells sorted from blood. These receptors were obtained from a woman aged 18-35 years in good health.

In this sample, this clonotype turned up many times. The rearrangement joins TRBV20-1 to TRBJ2-1; 10 positions agree with TRBD2. This CDR3 spans 14 amino acids. CDR1 and CDR2 from the germline V gene are DFQATT and SNEGSKA (reference sequence). J gave up 8 bases and V 3 bases, and 7 bases lay outside the gene matches. DNA of the CDR3: TGCAGTGCTAGGGAGCTAGCGGGAGCCCATGAGCAGTTCTTC. Its translation: CSARELAGAHEQFF.

This clonotype was detected ten times or more. J is TRBJ2-5 and V is TRBV7-8; TRBD2 matches 13 bases. With V trimmed by 1 base and J by 1 base, 6 bases remained unmatched. This CDR3 is 18 amino acids long. CDR1 is SGHVS, CDR2 FQNEAQ, per germline. CDR3 protein: CASSLGLAGGDIQETQYF. The CDR3 DNA reads TGTGCCAGCAGCTTAGGACTAGCGGGGGGAGACATCCAAGAGACCCAGTACTTC.